Below, 31 T cell receptor beta chains from the same sample are listed, as sequenced in a study of T cell repertoires in cytomegalovirus infection. TCRdb re-analysed the reads in MiXCR, keeping a single row per CDR3 protein. Of some 390,000 distinct CDR3 sequences in the sample, roughly 18% were seen once. Specimen: PBMCs. These receptors originate from a human donor in good health (CMV status not recorded). Some clones in this sample may be carry-over from other donors' samples.

This clonotype was seen many times. J is TRBJ1-5 and V is TRBV27, with D possibly matching TRBD1 (6 bases). Trimming stripped 7 bases from V and 4 bases from J, with 17 bases between. Germline CDR1 reads MNHEY; CDR2 reads SMNVEV (reference sequence). The CDR3 contains 15 residues. The CDR3: CASTVSGGANQPQHF. The DNA of the CDR3 is TGTGCCAGCACCGTAAGCGGGGGCGCGAATCAGCCCCAGCATTTT.

In its sample, this clonotype was seen a few times. This sequence joins TRBV29-1 and TRBJ1-1; D is possibly TRBD1 (6 bases). Germline V lookup: CDR1 SQVTM, CDR2 ANQGSEA. This CDR3 spans 14 amino acids. The V end lost 4 bases, the J end lost 1 base, and 13 bases lay between the germline ends. CDR3 region: CSVVRGNTNTEAFF. The CDR3 DNA reads TGCAGCGTTGTAAGGGGGAACACGAACACTGAAGCTTTCTTT. Together with reference TRBV29-1 and TRBJ1-1, the CDR3 gives the full variable domain: SAVISQKPSRDICQRGTSLTIQCQVDSQVTMMFWYRQQPGQSLTLIATANQGSEATYESGFVIDKFPISRPNLTFSTLTVSNMSPEDSSIYLCSVVRGNTNTEAFFGQGTRLTVV.

This clonotype has just a few counts. The chain joins TRBV19 to TRBJ2-5, with TRBD1 matching 11 bases. Germline assignment: CDR1 LNHDA and CDR2 SQIVND (reference sequence). CDR3 length equals 14 residues. The J segment lost 6 bases and the V segment lost 5 bases, leaving 5 bases of the junction unmatched. The CDR3 protein is CASSPGQGAKTQYF. CDR3 sequence (DNA): TGTGCCAGTAGTCCCGGACAGGGGGCAAAGACCCAGTACTTC.

A few counts support this clonotype. The J gene is TRBJ2-3, the V gene TRBV6-2 or TRBV6-3; 7 bases map to TRBD2. V gave up 6 bases and J gave up 4 bases; unmatched junction bases: 13. This CDR3 contains 16 residues. Germline V gives CDR1 MNHEY, CDR2 SVGEGT. The CDR3 sequence: CASRAANGGSADTQYF. The DNA for the CDR3 is TGTGCCAGCAGAGCCGCCAATGGCGGGAGCGCAGATACGCAGTATTTT.

The V call is TRBV6-6, the J call TRBJ2-1, with D tentatively TRBD1 (5 bases). Germline values: CDR1 MNHNY, CDR2 SVGAGI (reference sequence). The CDR3 is made up of 15 amino acids. V lost 0 bases to trimming and J lost 4 bases, with 10 bases between them. CDR3 bases: TGTGCCAGCAGTTACTCGCCAGGGATATACAATGAGCAGTTCTTC. Protein product: CASSYSPGIYNEQFF.

The rearrangement links TRBV2 to TRBJ1-2, with D possibly TRBD1 on 5 matching bases. Germline CDR1 reads SNHLY; CDR2 reads FYNNEI. This CDR3 is 15 amino acids long. V gave up 7 bases and J gave up 7 bases, with 22 bases separating them. CDR3 DNA: TGTGCCAGCATAGCCCCGGGACGGTCGGCGGGTGGCTACACCTTC. Translated, it gives CASIAPGRSAGGYTF.

This clonotype was seen a handful of times. The chain employs TRBV29-1 and TRBJ2-1; 10 nucleotides align to TRBD2. The trim removed 3 bases at V and 7 bases at J, leaving 6 bases unmatched. CDR3 length equals 14 residues. Germline V gene lookup returns CDR1 SQVTM and CDR2 ANQGSEA. The CDR3 loop is CSVDFGLAVNEQFF. For the CDR3, the DNA is TGCAGCGTTGATTTTGGACTAGCGGTTAATGAGCAGTTCTTC.

This chain uses TRBV7-2 with TRBJ2-2; possibly TRBD1 for D (5 bases). The CDR3 extends over 16 amino acids. V lost 6 bases and J lost 3, with 17 bases in between. CDR1 is SGHTA and CDR2 is FQGNSA in the germline V gene. This chain's CDR3 is CASSSAVGAYTGELFF. The CDR3 DNA follows: TGTGCCAGCAGTTCGGCGGTAGGGGCCTACACCGGGGAGCTGTTTTTT.

This clonotype was recorded at least ten times. The chain couples TRBV11-2 to TRBJ2-3, with 9 bases lining up with TRBD2. This CDR3 is built from 18 residues. Germline V gene data show CDR1 as SGHAT and CDR2 as FQNNGV. J was trimmed by 2 bases and V by 2 bases; bases with no gene match: 11. The CDR3 region is CASSLPLGLAGNTDTQYF. The CDR3 DNA sequence: TGTGCCAGCAGCTTACCCTTAGGGCTAGCGGGGAACACAGATACGCAGTATTTT.

A remark on this clonotype: This could be a read error, since a much larger clone is one nucleotide away. CDR3 nucleotide sequence: TGTGCCAGCAGCCAAGAGAACGAGCAGTACTTC. This codes for CASSQENEQYF. The chain has TRBV3-1 and TRBJ2-7; D gene unclear. The CDR3 totals 11 residues. The ends were cut back, 0 bases at V and 5 bases at J, with 2 bases in the middle. Looked up from germline, CDR1 is LGHDT and CDR2 is YNNKEL (reference sequence).

This clonotype was counted a single time. Sequence at one end of the junction differs from germline and may be a read error. The chain combines TRBV15 with TRBJ1-4; D unclear. This CDR3 contains 15 residues. From germline, CDR1 is LNHNV and CDR2 YYDKDF (reference sequence). CDR3 sequence (DNA): TGTGCCACCAGCAGAGTCTCTGTACCCGCGGAAAAGCTGTTTTTT. Protein sequence: CATSRVSVPAEKLFF. Supplemented by reference TRBV15 and TRBJ1-4, the full variable domain reads DAMVIQNPRYQVTQFGKPVTLSCSQTLNHNVMYWYQQKSSQAPKLLFHYYDKDFNNEADTPDNFQSRRPNTSFCFLDIRSPGLGDTAMYLCATSRVSVPAEKLFFGSGTQLSVL.

The V call is TRBV10-3, the J call TRBJ2-1, with D possibly matching TRBD2 (7 bases). The CDR3 contains 16 residues. The V end was cut by 6 bases, the J end by 8 bases, with 23 bases between. Germline V gives CDR1 ENHRY, CDR2 SYGVKD. The CDR3 is CAISPVRGGVIDEQFF. The CDR3, as DNA: TGTGCCATCAGCCCCGTTAGGGGGGGCGTGATAGATGAGCAGTTCTTC.

This clonotype has a count of ten or more. This chain connects TRBV6-1 to TRBJ2-3, with 7 bases identical to TRBD2. The CDR3 extends over 14 amino acids. Trimming at V came to 9 bases and at J to 0 bases, leaving 6 bases not matched to a gene. Germline assignment: CDR1 MNHNS and CDR2 SASEGT. DNA for the CDR3: TGTGCCAGTACCGAGCGGGGCAGCACAGATACGCAGTATTTT. Translating it yields CASTERGSTDTQYF.

There are a few counts of this clonotype. CDR3 coding DNA: TGTGCCAGCAGCCCAGGGGCCGGACGGGGTGAAAAACTGTTTTTT. This codes for CASSPGAGRGEKLFF. The chain couples TRBV7-9 to TRBJ1-4; a weak D match, TRBD1 (6 bases). V was cut by 5 bases and J by 7 bases, with 17 bases left in between. The CDR3 covers 15 residues. CDR1 SEHNR and CDR2 FQNEAQ come from the germline V gene (reference sequence).

This clonotype showed up just a few times. V is TRBV5-4 and J is TRBJ1-1, with 7 bases lining up with TRBD1. The CDR3 consists of 15 residues. With V trimmed by 3 bases and J by 1 base, 6 bases remained unmatched. Germline V gene lookup returns CDR1 SGHNT and CDR2 YYREEE (reference sequence). Here the CDR3 reads CASSSAGGENTEAFF. The DNA of the CDR3 is TGTGCCAGCAGCTCCGCAGGGGGTGAGAACACTGAAGCTTTCTTT.

This clonotype was found many times. The chain uses TRBV7-2 and TRBJ2-5; weak D call: TRBD2 (5 bases). V lost 0 bases to trimming and J lost 4 bases, with 15 bases between them. Germline V gene lookup returns CDR1 SGHTA and CDR2 FQGNSA. The CDR3 covers 16 residues. CDR3 in amino acids: CASSLAPGSPGETQYF. The CDR3 DNA follows: TGTGCCAGCAGCTTAGCCCCTGGGAGCCCGGGAGAGACCCAGTACTTC.

The chain employs TRBV5-4 and TRBJ2-3, with D unclear. Deletions cut 5 bases from V and 1 base from J, with 11 bases between. CDR3 size: 14 residues. Per germline, CDR1 SGHNT and CDR2 YYREEE (reference sequence). The chain's CDR3 is CASRSNSGTDTQYF. The CDR3 DNA sequence: TGTGCCAGCAGATCAAATTCGGGCACAGATACGCAGTATTTT.

Ten or more counts support this clonotype. V and J are TRBV12-3 or TRBV12-4 and TRBJ2-1; 9 bases fit TRBD2. The CDR3 has 14 residues. J was trimmed by 8 bases and V by 3 bases; bases with no gene match: 5. CDR3 DNA sequence: TGTGCCAGCAGTTTGAGTAGCGGGAGCTATGAGCAGTTCTTC. It codes for CASSLSSGSYEQFF.

The chain has TRBV6-2 or TRBV6-3 and TRBJ2-5, with D uncertain. The V end lost 6 bases, the J end lost 5 bases, and 10 bases lay between the germline ends. This CDR3 is 12 amino acids long. Germline V gene data show CDR1 as MNHEY and CDR2 as SVGEGT. The CDR3 sequence: CASRTLTETQYF. CDR3 DNA: TGTGCCAGCAGAACCCTCACGGAGACCCAGTACTTC.

The rearrangement uses TRBV12-3 or TRBV12-4 and TRBJ2-4; D possibly corresponds to TRBD2 (6 bases). V lost 2 bases, J lost 5 bases, and 10 bases lay in between. The CDR3 consists of 14 residues. The CDR3 here is CASSLWGGENIQYF. DNA for the CDR3: TGTGCCAGCAGTTTATGGGGCGGGGAAAACATTCAGTACTTC.

This clonotype has just a few counts. The junction departs from the called germline gene at one end, perhaps through a read error. V gene TRBV30 combines with J gene TRBJ2-3; 9 positions agree with TRBD2. The CDR3 loop spans 13 amino acids. Germline assignment: CDR1 GTSNPN and CDR2 SVGIG (reference sequence). The CDR3 DNA follows: TGTGCCGGGAGCGGGAGGAGCACAGATACGCAGTATTTT. It yields the protein CAGSGRSTDTQYF.

Points on this clonotype: A much more abundant neighbour one base away suggests this may be a read error. The chain combines TRBV12-3 or TRBV12-4 with TRBJ2-1; D perhaps matches TRBD2 (6 bases). This CDR3 has 16 amino acids. The CDR3 DNA follows: TGTGCCAGCACTTACGGGGCGGGAAGCTCCTACAATGATCAGTTCTTC. Translating it yields CASTYGAGSSYNDQFF.

Notes on this clonotype: The junction differs from germline at one of its ends, possibly a read error. The chain combines TRBV4-2 with TRBJ1-2; TRBD1 agrees at 9 bases. This CDR3 has 13 residues. Germline V gene sequence: CDR1 LGHNA, CDR2 YNFKEQ. CDR3: CASSVRDRVPTAF. Written as DNA, the CDR3 is TGTGCCAGCAGCGTCCGGGACAGGGTACCGACCGCCTTC.

There are a few counts of this clonotype. The CDR3: CASGPPGRMNTEAFF. CDR3 sequence (DNA): TGTGCTAGTGGACCCCCGGGACGTATGAACACTGAAGCTTTCTTT. The V and J genes are TRBV12-5 and TRBJ1-1, with D possibly TRBD1 on 5 matching bases. The germline gives CDR1 LGHNT, CDR2 FRNRAP. CDR3 size: 15 residues. Trimming removed 6 bases at V and 0 bases at J, with 14 bases between.

The rearrangement uses TRBV15 and TRBJ2-5; D possibly matches TRBD1 or TRBD2 (5 bases each). The germline V gene has CDR1 LNHNV and CDR2 YYDKDF (reference sequence). Trimming left V 2 bases short and J 1 base short, with 11 bases between. The CDR3 totals 15 residues. CDR3 region: CATSRLGRIQETQYF. In DNA form, the CDR3 reads TGTGCCACCAGCAGACTGGGACGGATCCAAGAGACCCAGTACTTC.

V gene TRBV12-3 or TRBV12-4 combines with J gene TRBJ1-5; D not certain. Trimming removed 3 bases at V and 0 bases at J, with 9 bases between. This CDR3 spans 15 amino acids. This CDR3 is CASSLVDGSNQPQHF. CDR3 sequence (DNA): TGTGCCAGCAGTTTGGTTGATGGTAGCAATCAGCCCCAGCATTTT.

The table lists this clonotype with a few counts. This chain uses TRBV19 with TRBJ1-5; D might be TRBD1 (6 bases). The germline V gene has CDR1 LNHDA and CDR2 SQIVND (reference sequence). The CDR3 has 14 residues. Trimming removed 4 bases from V and 6 bases from J, with 13 bases in between. CDR3 sequence reads: CASSTQGGGQPQHF. CDR3 in DNA: TGTGCCAGTAGTACACAGGGAGGCGGTCAGCCCCAGCATTTT. Full variable domain (missing parts from reference TRBV19 and TRBJ1-5): DGGITQSPKYLFRKEGQNVTLSCEQNLNHDAMYWYRQDPGQGLRLIYYSQIVNDFQKGDIAEGYSVSREKKESFPLTVTSAQKNPTAFYLCASSTQGGGQPQHFGDGTRLSIL.

A note on this clonotype: An end of the junction differs from the germline gene, which may be a read error. V and J are TRBV7-9 and TRBJ2-7; 7 bases line up with TRBD2. The CDR3 contains 15 residues. Germline CDR1 SEHNR, CDR2 FQNEAQ (reference sequence). CDR3 bases: TGTGCCAGCAGCTTAGGCACTAGCGCCACCTACGGGCAGTACTTC. Its translation is CASSLGTSATYGQYF.

This clonotype was detected ten times or more. V is TRBV7-2 and J is TRBJ2-1; TRBD2 matches 7 bases. V trimming: 2 bases; J trimming: 6 bases; junction bases outside the gene matches: 10. From germline, CDR1 is SGHTA and CDR2 FQGNSA. The CDR3 extends over 16 amino acids. In nucleotides, the CDR3 is TGTGCCAGCAGCTTAAATCCCAGCGGGGCGACCAATGAGCAGTTCTTC. Protein product: CASSLNPSGATNEQFF.

V usage is TRBV7-1 and J usage is TRBJ2-7; D assignment may be TRBD1 or TRBD2 (5 bases each). TRBV7-1 is labeled an ORF, and its function is uncertain. The CDR3 contains 15 residues. V was shortened by 3 bases and J by 2 bases, with 14 bases between the two germline ends. The CDR3 loop is CASSSGTVITYEQYF. The CDR3 coding sequence is TGTGCCAGCAGCTCCGGGACGGTGATCACCTACGAGCAGTACTTC.

V and J are TRBV4-1 and TRBJ2-2; D unresolved. The V gene lost 3 bases and the J gene lost 5 bases, with 10 bases spanning the gap. This CDR3 has 14 residues. Germline lookup yields CDR1 MGHRA and CDR2 YSYEKL. This CDR3 is CASSQRAPTGELFF. The CDR3 DNA reads as TGCGCCAGCAGCCAGCGTGCCCCGACCGGGGAGCTGTTTTTT.